This entry is about one T cell receptor (beta chain). In the authors' methods: Amplification of reference gene primers was used by the study to estimate nucleated cell counts. Assay: immunoSEQ multiplex PCR; the TCRdb copy retains only in-frame clones and omits some. V, J and clone size were drawn from that table, and D and trimming were deduced from the DNA. The sample contains some 110,000 clones, around 84% of which appear only once. This sample is drawn from a study of blood T cell repertoires in COVID-19. Study as a whole: Spain, Italy and the United States supplied samples that represented acute and convalescent COVID-19. Sample material is recorded as cDNA or gDNA derived from T cells, B-cell-depleted T cells, or PBMCs.

Germline V gene sequence: CDR1 MNHNS, CDR2 SASEGT. The CDR3 contains 16 residues. The ends were cut back, 0 bases at V and 0 bases at J, with 9 bases in the middle. This clonotype originated in a man in his sixties with acute or convalescent COVID-19. The V gene is TRBV6-1, the J gene TRBJ1-5, with D uncertain. Sequencing was performed on peripheral blood. This chain's CDR3 is CASSEAAGHSNQPQHF. DNA for the CDR3: TGTGCCAGCAGTGAAGCGGCAGGTCATAGCAATCAGCCCCAGCATTTT.